This T cell receptor (beta chain) was profiled in a study of blood T cell repertoires in COVID-19. Whole-study context: The origin of the acute and convalescent COVID-19 samples was the United States, Italy and Spain. Sample material is recorded as cDNA or gDNA derived from T cells, B-cell-depleted T cells, or PBMCs.

This CDR3 is 14 amino acids long. V gave up 2 bases and J gave up 6 bases; unmatched junction bases: 3. In germline, CDR1 is SGHNT, CDR2 YYREEE (reference sequence). Authors' data handling: Amplifying reference gene primers gave estimates of nucleated cell counts. Sequencing used immunoSEQ multiplex PCR; TCRdb keeps in-frame clones, though not all of them. The V and J calls and the clone size are those of that table, but D and trimming were determined from the DNA. The table has fewer than 75,000 clones, about 87% seen once. The V and J genes are TRBV5-4 and TRBJ2-3, with TRBD2 identical over 10 bases. Sample: peripheral blood. This sequence originates from a man in his fifties or sixties with active COVID-19. CDR3 sequence: CASSLAGGPDTQYF. The DNA for the CDR3 is TGTGCCAGCAGCTTAGCGGGGGGGCCCGATACGCAGTATTTT.